The entry that follows covers one T cell receptor beta chain sequence. Original processing notes: Cell counts per sample came from amplifying reference gene primers. Profiling relied on immunoSEQ multiplex PCR, and the TCRdb table lists in-frame clones only, not all of them. The DNA gave D and trimming, while V, J and clone size come from that table. The sample carries 240,000 or so clones, 85% to 90% recorded once. This entry belongs to a study of blood T cell repertoires in COVID-19. Turning to the study itself: T cells, B-cell-depleted T cells, or PBMCs supplied cDNA or gDNA.

The cohort comprised adults aged 18 to 89 years residing in some 24 US areas. What the recovered Cohort 3 donors had was two negative PCRs, clearance, or symptom resolution. This CDR3 spans 14 amino acids. V lost 3 bases and J lost 7; bases outside the gene matches: 5. Germline CDR1 SGHRS, CDR2 YFSETQ. The clonotype originates from a man in his forties or fifties who had recovered from COVID-19. The rearrangement joins TRBV5-1 to TRBJ1-4; 8 nucleotides agree with TRBD1. Material: PBMCs or T cells enriched from blood (not recorded which). The chain's CDR3 is CASSSGQGGEKLFF. Written as DNA, the CDR3 is TGCGCCAGCAGCTCCGGACAGGGCGGTGAAAAACTGTTTTTT.